Below, 15 T cell receptor beta chains from the same sample are listed, as sequenced in a study of metastatic and nonmetastatic thyroid tumors. Thyroid surgery had not been preceded by any treatment in any patient. TCRdb reprocessed the PCR reads using MiXCR. Of approximately 28,000 clones detected, 15% appear once; the ten largest clones hold around a sixth. Sequences were obtained from blood. The receptor set was obtained from a male donor with papillary thyroid cancer or a benign thyroid nodule (not recorded which). Some clones in this sample may be carry-over from other donors' samples.

This clone has at least ten counts. The CDR3 DNA follows: TGTGCCTGGAGTGTAAAGGGGGCGGGCATGAACACTGAAGCTTTCTTT. Translated, it gives CAWSVKGAGMNTEAFF. This sequence joins TRBV30 and TRBJ1-1; 7 bases are a match to TRBD1. CDR3 length: 16 amino acids. Trimming cost V 0 bases and J 0 bases; bases outside gene matches: 7. CDR1 is GTSNPN and CDR2 is SVGIG in the germline V gene (reference sequence).

This clone was counted ten times or more. J is TRBJ1-1 and V is TRBV5-4; TRBD1 agrees at 7 bases. The CDR3 has 14 residues. After removal of 3 bases from V and 5 bases from J, the junction contained 7 bases not matched to a gene. CDR1 and CDR2 from the germline V gene are SGHNT and YYREEE (reference sequence). The CDR3 DNA reads TGTGCCAGCAGCTACCGACAGGGAGGGACTGAAGCTTTCTTT. Encoded protein: CASSYRQGGTEAFF. Supplemented by reference TRBV5-4 and TRBJ1-1, the full variable domain reads ETGVTQSPTHLIKTRGQQVTLRCSSQSGHNTVSWYQQALGQGPQFIFQYYREEENGRGNFPPRFSGLQFPNYSSELNVNALELDDSALYLCASSYRQGGTEAFFGQGTRLTVV.

This clone was seen a few times. The genes are TRBV6-1 and TRBJ1-3; a weak D match, TRBD1 (6 bases). CDR3 length: 15 amino acids. V was clipped by 7 bases and J by 1 base, with 14 bases between them. CDR1 and CDR2 from the germline V gene are MNHNS and SASEGT. The CDR3 reads CASKDRGRSGNTIYF. The CDR3 nucleotides are TGTGCCAGCAAAGATAGGGGGAGGTCTGGAAACACCATATATTTT.

This clone was seen ten or more times. The genes are TRBV20-1 and TRBJ2-2; no definite D call. The CDR3 is 16 residues long. CDR1 and CDR2 from the germline V gene are DFQATT and SNEGSKA (reference sequence). Trimming removed 2 bases at V and 1 base at J, with 14 bases between. The chain's CDR3 is CSARSMGEGNTGELFF. As DNA, the CDR3 is TGCAGTGCTAGATCTATGGGCGAAGGGAACACCGGGGAGCTGTTTTTT.

The sample holds many counts of this clone. This chain links TRBV11-3 with TRBJ2-7; possibly TRBD1 for D (7 bases). This CDR3 region has 16 residues. V was pared by 0 bases and J by 3 bases, with 15 bases between. From germline, CDR1 is SGHNT and CDR2 YENEEA. The CDR3 region has the DNA TGTGCCAGCAGCTTAGATCGCGGAGGGGGCGGCTACGAGCAGTACTTC. Amino acids: CASSLDRGGGGYEQYF.

This clone has at least ten counts. The genes are TRBV2 and TRBJ2-3, with 10 bases that match TRBD2. The germline V gene encodes CDR1 SNHLY and CDR2 FYNNEI. This CDR3 is built from 15 residues. V shed 2 bases, J shed 3 bases, and the junction held 2 bases outside the gene matches. CDR3 loop: CASSELLAGTDTQYF. In DNA form, the CDR3 reads TGTGCCAGCAGTGAATTACTAGCGGGGACAGATACGCAGTATTTT.

This clone was seen many times. The gene calls are TRBV7-8 and TRBJ2-3, with 12 positions matching TRBD2. The J segment lost 4 bases and the V segment lost 5 bases, leaving 7 bases of the junction unmatched. Germline V CDR1 and CDR2: SGHVS, FQNEAQ. CDR3 length equals 16 residues. The CDR3 spells CASSPRLAGEADTQYF. DNA for the CDR3: TGTGCCAGCAGCCCCAGACTAGCGGGAGAGGCAGATACGCAGTATTTT.

This clone was detected ten times or more. The chain couples TRBV7-3 to TRBJ2-1; D is undetermined. V was trimmed by 1 base and J by 5 bases, leaving 6 bases between them. The germline CDR1 and CDR2 sequences are SGHTA and FQGTGA. The CDR3 runs to 13 residues. CDR3 residues: CASSLIANNEQFF. In DNA form, the CDR3 reads TGTGCCAGCAGCTTAATTGCTAACAATGAGCAGTTCTTC.

This clone has a count of ten or more. V usage is TRBV7-9 and J usage is TRBJ1-1; D possibly corresponds to TRBD1 (6 bases). The CDR3 loop spans 15 amino acids. Germline assignment: CDR1 SEHNR and CDR2 FQNEAQ (reference sequence). With 9 bases removed from V and 1 base from J, the gap between germline ends came to 18 bases. CDR3 amino acids: CASTSIWGRNTEAFF. In nucleotides, the CDR3 is TGTGCCAGTACCTCGATTTGGGGGCGGAACACTGAAGCTTTCTTT.

This clone was recorded only once. The rearrangement joins TRBV20-1 to TRBJ1-1, with a tentative D call TRBD1 (5 bases). Germline V gives CDR1 DFQATT, CDR2 SNEGSKA (reference sequence). The V end lost 2 bases, the J end lost 5 bases, and 12 bases lay between the germline ends. This CDR3 has 13 amino acids. This CDR3 is CSARSGRGTEAFF. CDR3 DNA: TGCAGTGCTAGATCAGGGCGGGGAACTGAAGCTTTCTTT.

This clone was seen a few times. The germline gene is not matched at one end of the junction; a read error may be the cause. CDR3 coding DNA: TGCAGCGGACTTTCGCACAGATACGCAGTATTT. As protein: CSGLSHRYAVF. The chain links TRBV29-1 to TRBJ2-3; D gene uncertain. CDR1 is SQVTM and CDR2 is ANQGSEA in the germline V gene. This CDR3 is built from 11 residues.

Comments on this clone: The junction and the germline gene differ at one end; a read error may be behind it. Other DNA sequences from this sample encode an identical CDR3 as well. The CDR3 here is CASSQVSQGNYGYTF. The CDR3 DNA is TGCGCCAGCAGCCAAGTATCACAGGGGAACTATGGCTACACATTC. The chain carries TRBV4-1 and TRBJ1-2; 7 positions match TRBD1. Germline V gives CDR1 MGHRA, CDR2 YSYEKL. This CDR3 spans 15 amino acids.

The V call is TRBV4-1, the J call TRBJ2-3; D unclear. CDR1 is MGHRA and CDR2 is YSYEKL in the germline V gene. CDR3 length: 16 amino acids. V lost 3 bases and J 2 bases, leaving 15 bases between the germline ends. The CDR3 DNA reads TGCGCCAGCAGCCACACATCAGCCGGTAACACAGATACGCAGTATTTT. It is translated as CASSHTSAGNTDTQYF.

This clone was observed many times. The CDR3 region has the DNA TGTGCCAGCAGCGTGGACGGTGCTAGCACAGATACGCAGTATTTT. It translates to CASSVDGASTDTQYF. V is TRBV7-2 and J is TRBJ2-3, with D uncertain. This CDR3 contains 15 residues. V was cut by 5 bases and J by 0 bases, with 12 bases left in between. Germline CDR1 and CDR2: SGHTA and FQGNSA. The complete variable domain, with remaining parts taken from reference TRBV7-2 and TRBJ2-3, reads GAGVSQSPSNKVTEKGKDVELRCDPISGHTALYWYRQSLGQGLEFLIYFQGNSAPDKSGLPSDRFSAERTGGSVSTLTIQRTQQEDSAVYLCASSVDGASTDTQYFGPGTRLTVL.

Concerning this clone itself: A much larger clone lies one base from this, so it may be a read error. The V and J genes are TRBV4-1 and TRBJ2-1; 7 bases align to TRBD2. The CDR3 has 17 residues. Germline V gene lookup returns CDR1 MGHRA and CDR2 YSYEKL. The CDR3 bases are TGCGCCATCAGCCAAGGTAGCGGTGGGAGGGTAATGAATGAGCAGTTCTTC. Amino acid sequence: CAISQGSGGRVMNEQFF.